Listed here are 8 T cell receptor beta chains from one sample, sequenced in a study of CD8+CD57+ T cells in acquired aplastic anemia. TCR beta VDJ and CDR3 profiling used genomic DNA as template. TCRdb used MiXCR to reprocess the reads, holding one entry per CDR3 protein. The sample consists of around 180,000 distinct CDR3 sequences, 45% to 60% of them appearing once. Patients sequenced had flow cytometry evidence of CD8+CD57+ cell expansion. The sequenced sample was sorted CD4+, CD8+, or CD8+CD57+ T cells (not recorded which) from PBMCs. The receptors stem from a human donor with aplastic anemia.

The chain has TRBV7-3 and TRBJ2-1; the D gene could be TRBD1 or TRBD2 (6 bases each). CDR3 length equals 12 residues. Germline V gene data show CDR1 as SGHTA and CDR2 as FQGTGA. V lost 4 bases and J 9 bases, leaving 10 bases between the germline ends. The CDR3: CASSSGGGEQFF. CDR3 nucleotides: TGTGCCAGCAGCTCCGGGGGCGGTGAGCAGTTCTTC. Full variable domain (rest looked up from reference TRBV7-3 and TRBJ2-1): GAGVSQTPSNKVTEKGKYVELRCDPISGHTALYWYRQSLGQGPEFLIYFQGTGAADDSGLPNDRFFAVRPEGSVSTLKIQRTERGDSAVYLCASSSGGGEQFFGPGTRLTVL.

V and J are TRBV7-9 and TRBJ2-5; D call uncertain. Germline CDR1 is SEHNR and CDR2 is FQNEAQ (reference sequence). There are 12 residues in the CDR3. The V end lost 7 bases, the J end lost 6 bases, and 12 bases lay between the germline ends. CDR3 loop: CASNRMMQTQYF. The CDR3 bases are TGTGCCAGCAACAGAATGATGCAGACCCAGTACTTC.

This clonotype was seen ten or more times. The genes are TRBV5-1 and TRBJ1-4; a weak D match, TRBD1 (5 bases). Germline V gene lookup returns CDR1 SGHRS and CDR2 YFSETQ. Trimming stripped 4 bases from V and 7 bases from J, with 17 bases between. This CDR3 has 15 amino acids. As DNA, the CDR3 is TGCGCCAGCAGCCGAGGGTCGATGGGGACTGAAAAACTGTTTTTT. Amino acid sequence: CASSRGSMGTEKLFF.

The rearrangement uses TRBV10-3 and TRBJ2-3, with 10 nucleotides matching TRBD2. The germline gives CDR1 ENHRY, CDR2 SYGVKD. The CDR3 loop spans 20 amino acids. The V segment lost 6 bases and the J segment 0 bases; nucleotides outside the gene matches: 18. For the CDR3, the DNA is TGTGCCATCAGCTCCCCGGCGGCTAGCGGGGGTCTTACTAGCACAGATACGCAGTATTTT. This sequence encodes CAISSPAASGGLTSTDTQYF.

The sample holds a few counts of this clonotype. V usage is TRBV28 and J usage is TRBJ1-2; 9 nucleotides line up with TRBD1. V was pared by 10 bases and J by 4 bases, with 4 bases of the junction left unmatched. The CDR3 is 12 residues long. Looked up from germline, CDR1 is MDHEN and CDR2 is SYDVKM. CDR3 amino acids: CAILQGAYGYTF. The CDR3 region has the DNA TGTGCCATCTTACAGGGGGCCTATGGCTACACCTTC.

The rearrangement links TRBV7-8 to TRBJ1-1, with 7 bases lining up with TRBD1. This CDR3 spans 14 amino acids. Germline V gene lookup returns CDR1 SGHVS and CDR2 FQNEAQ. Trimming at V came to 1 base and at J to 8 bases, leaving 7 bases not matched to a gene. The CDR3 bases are TGTGCCAGCAGCTTAGGGATACCGGGACAGGAAGCTTTCTTT. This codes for CASSLGIPGQEAFF.

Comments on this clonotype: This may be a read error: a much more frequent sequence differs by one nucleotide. CDR3 amino acids: CASSTSGTGSSYEQYF. In nucleotides, the CDR3 is TGTGCCAGTAGTACATCCGGGACAGGGTCCTCCTACGAGCAGTACTTC. The chain couples TRBV19 to TRBJ2-7; 9 nucleotides line up with TRBD1. Germline V gene data show CDR1 as LNHDA and CDR2 as SQIVND (reference sequence). J lost 0 bases, V lost 4 bases, and 7 bases had no gene match. The CDR3 sequence is 16 residues long.

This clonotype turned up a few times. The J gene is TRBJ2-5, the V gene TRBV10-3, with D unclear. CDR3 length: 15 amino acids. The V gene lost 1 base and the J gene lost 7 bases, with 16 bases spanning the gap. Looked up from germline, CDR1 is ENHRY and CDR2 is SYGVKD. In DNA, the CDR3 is TGTGCCATCAGTGAGTATGGCCCCGCGATCGCGACCCAGTACTTC. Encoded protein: CAISEYGPAIATQYF.